Presented here are 25 T cell receptor beta chains from one specimen sequenced in a study of blood T cell repertoires in COVID-19 (dated by TCRdb to the early 2020s). Library generation was performed with the immunoSEQ multiplex PCR assay. The source is immuneACCESS, and TCRdb retained only in-frame sequences with V and J called. Part of the clones is not carried over; for the studies checked, unresolved V genes explain less than half of this, and the remainder is unexplained. This sample is represented by roughly 41,000 clones; approximately 90% of them were singletons. Approximately 5% of the sample rests with the top ten. Sequenced material: peripheral blood. Receptors were obtained from a human donor in a cohort sampled during active COVID-19.

This clone was seen a single time. The chain recombines TRBV7-9 with TRBJ2-7, with 7 bases lining up with TRBD2. The CDR3 sequence is 12 residues long. Germline CDR1 and CDR2: SEHNR and FQNEAQ (reference sequence). Losses at the gene ends were 2 bases for V and 6 bases for J; bases not matched to a gene: 1. CDR3 sequence (DNA): TGTGCCAGCAGCTTAACTAGCGCCGAGCAGTACTTC. This sequence encodes CASSLTSAEQYF.

This rearrangement joins TRBV21-1 to TRBJ2-7; TRBD2, as called in the table, went unchecked against the DNA. TRBV21-1 is given as a pseudogene. This CDR3 has 19 amino acids. This chain's CDR3 is CASSKVPYFSTLEPYEQYF. DNA for the CDR3: TGTGCCAGCAGCAAAGTTCCGTATTTTTCTACCCTGGAGCCCTACGAGCAGTACTTC.

This chain uses TRBV2 with TRBJ2-7, with D unclear. Trimming stripped 3 bases from V and 7 bases from J, with 7 bases between. This CDR3 is built from 11 residues. CDR1 and CDR2 (germline): SNHLY, FYNNEI. CDR3 protein: CASSDRLEQYF. The CDR3 coding sequence is TGTGCCAGCAGTGACAGGTTGGAGCAGTACTTC.

CDR3 protein: CASSGVPGDFGNTEAFF. The CDR3 DNA sequence: TGTGCCAGCAGTGGAGTACCGGGGGACTTCGGAAACACTGAAGCTTTCTTT. The genes are TRBV6-1 and TRBJ1-1; a weak D match, TRBD1 (5 bases). Germline V lookup: CDR1 MNHNS, CDR2 SASEGT. The CDR3 consists of 17 residues. The V and J ends lost 4 bases and 2 bases respectively, with 20 bases between them.

This clone came up once. This rearrangement joins TRBV18 to TRBJ1-3; 7 nucleotides align to TRBD1. This CDR3 region has 15 residues. The junction had 6 bases not matched to a gene; V was cut back by 5 bases and J by 2 bases. Germline V gene lookup returns CDR1 KGHSH and CDR2 LQKENI. The CDR3 bases are TGTGCCAGCTCAGGCGGACAGGCCGCTGGAAACACCATATATTTT. Its translation: CASSGGQAAGNTIYF.

J is TRBJ1-1 and V is TRBV19, with D tentatively TRBD1 (6 bases). CDR1 and CDR2 (germline): LNHDA, SQIVND (reference sequence). CDR3 size: 13 residues. Trimming stripped 8 bases from V and 3 bases from J, with 13 bases between. The CDR3 sequence: CASGGQIDTEAFF. CDR3 nucleotide sequence: TGTGCCAGTGGTGGACAGATTGACACTGAAGCTTTCTTT.

V usage is TRBV7-3 and J usage is TRBJ2-7, with a weak D call TRBD1 (5 bases). The CDR3 covers 14 residues. The V end lost 1 base, the J end lost 6 bases, and 13 bases lay between the germline ends. Germline V CDR1 and CDR2: SGHTA, FQGTGA. CDR3 nucleotides: TGTGCCAGCAGCTTAAGCAGGGAACAAGGCGAGCAGTACTTC. Translation: CASSLSREQGEQYF.

This clone was seen just once. The chain joins TRBV2 to TRBJ2-5; 7 nucleotides line up with TRBD2. Trimming cost V 5 bases and J 5 bases; bases outside gene matches: 8. This CDR3 contains 14 residues. Germline CDR1 and CDR2: SNHLY and FYNNEI. CDR3 in DNA: TGTGCCAGCAGTCCGGCGGGAGAGGAGGAGACCCAGTACTTC. This codes for CASSPAGEEETQYF.

The gene calls are TRBV2 and TRBJ1-1, with 7 bases identical to TRBD1. This CDR3 contains 14 residues. The V gene end was trimmed by 4 bases and the J gene end by 5 bases; junction bases not matched to a gene: 7. In germline, CDR1 is SNHLY, CDR2 FYNNEI. CDR3 DNA sequence: TGTGCCAGCAGTGTGTGGGGACAGAGGACTGAAGCTTTCTTT. Translation: CASSVWGQRTEAFF.

This CDR3 is CASTVSRGNNEKLFF. The CDR3 region has the DNA TGTGCCAGCACCGTATCAAGGGGGAACAATGAAAAACTGTTTTTT. The V and J genes are TRBV27 and TRBJ1-4; D is possibly TRBD1 (6 bases). The V end was cut by 7 bases, the J end by 5 bases, with 17 bases between. The CDR3 contains 15 residues. Germline CDR1 MNHEY, CDR2 SMNVEV (reference sequence).

The J gene is TRBJ2-2, the V gene TRBV3-1 (or the pseudogene TRBV3-2), with 9 bases matching TRBD2. Unmatched junction bases numbered 8, after V lost 3 bases and J lost 6 bases. CDR3 size: 16 residues. Germline V gene data show CDR1 as LGHDT and CDR2 as YNNKEL (reference sequence). The CDR3 is CASSQGTSWGSGELFF. The CDR3 DNA is TGTGCCAGCAGCCAGGGGACTAGCTGGGGGTCCGGGGAGCTGTTTTTT.

This chain joins TRBV19 and TRBJ2-2; no firm D call. V was pared by 5 bases and J by 1 base, with 5 bases between. This CDR3 contains 13 residues. Germline assignment: CDR1 LNHDA and CDR2 SQIVND (reference sequence). The chain's CDR3 is CASSYRNTGELFF. The CDR3 DNA reads TGTGCCAGTAGTTATAGGAACACCGGGGAGCTGTTTTTT.

The chain carries TRBV28 and TRBJ2-7, with D possibly being TRBD2 (5 bases). Looked up from germline, CDR1 is MDHEN and CDR2 is SYDVKM. Trimming took off 8 bases at V and 6 bases at J, with 11 bases between the two ends. The CDR3 spans 11 residues. The CDR3 DNA reads TGTGCCAGCCAGACACGGGGCGAGCAGTACTTC. It yields the protein CASQTRGEQYF.

V gene TRBV9 combines with J gene TRBJ2-3, with a possible D match to TRBD2 (5 bases). Per the germline V gene, CDR1 is SGDLS and CDR2 is YYNGEE. The CDR3 loop spans 16 amino acids. V was trimmed by 0 bases and J by 4 bases, leaving 15 bases between them. The CDR3 nucleotides read TGTGCCAGCAGCGTAGTAGGTGGGAGTCAGGCAGATACGCAGTATTTT. Translated, it gives CASSVVGGSQADTQYF.

This clone was recorded only once. This chain connects TRBV27 to TRBJ1-1, with D unresolved. Germline assignment: CDR1 MNHEY and CDR2 SMNVEV (reference sequence). V shed 0 bases and J shed 3 bases, with 11 bases lying between them. The CDR3 runs 15 residues. The chain's CDR3 is CASSLSGGPHTEAFF. The CDR3 DNA reads as TGTGCCAGCAGTTTATCTGGAGGGCCCCACACTGAAGCTTTCTTT.

This clone was counted once. In DNA, the CDR3 is TGTGCCAGCAGCCCTCGGCCTAGCAGTAACACCGGGGAGCTGTTTTTT. Its translation is CASSPRPSSNTGELFF. V is TRBV9 and J is TRBJ2-2; a possible D gene is TRBD2 (5 bases). The CDR3 runs 16 residues. Trimming left V 4 bases short and J 2 bases short, with 15 bases between. Germline V gene lookup returns CDR1 SGDLS and CDR2 YYNGEE.

The V gene is TRBV15, the J gene TRBJ2-5; 10 nucleotides match TRBD2. The CDR3 length is 19 residues. Trimming removed 0 bases from V and 7 bases from J; junction bases left unmatched: 17. Germline-derived CDR1 and CDR2 are LNHNV and YYDKDF (reference sequence). CDR3 loop: CATSRDIVRTSGVIGTQYF. Written as DNA, the CDR3 is TGTGCCACCAGCAGAGATATCGTCCGGACTAGCGGAGTGATTGGGACCCAGTACTTC.

J is TRBJ2-7 and V is TRBV3-1 (or the pseudogene TRBV3-2); 14 bases align to TRBD2. The CDR3 is 18 residues long. Germline CDR1 and CDR2: LGHDT and YNNKEL (reference sequence). The V and J ends lost 4 bases and 2 bases, in that order; junction bases with no gene match: 10. The CDR3 is CASSLSGTSGSSPYEQYF. The CDR3, as DNA: TGTGCCAGCAGCCTCTCCGGGACTAGCGGGAGTTCTCCCTACGAGCAGTACTTC.

The chain carries TRBV20-1 and TRBJ1-3; no reliable D call. CDR3 length: 15 residues. Germline V gene lookup returns CDR1 DFQATT and CDR2 SNEGSKA (reference sequence). V dropped 3 bases and J dropped 1 base, with 13 bases sitting between them. Written as DNA, the CDR3 is TGCAGTGCTAGTAACAGTCCCCTTTCTGGAAACACCATATATTTT. This translates into CSASNSPLSGNTIYF.

The gene calls are TRBV27 and TRBJ2-1; D is uncertain. The CDR3 totals 13 residues. V shed 6 bases and J shed 1 base, with 7 bases lying between them. Germline V lookup: CDR1 MNHEY, CDR2 SMNVEV (reference sequence). The CDR3 is CASSRPSYNEQFF. CDR3 sequence (DNA): TGTGCCAGCAGCCGTCCGTCCTACAATGAGCAGTTCTTC.

This chain connects TRBV5-1 to TRBJ2-1; 8 bases agree with TRBD2. Germline trimming cut 6 bases from V and 0 bases from J; bases unmatched to any gene: 5. CDR1 SGHRS and CDR2 YFSETQ come from the germline V gene. This CDR3 has 15 residues. The CDR3, as DNA: TGCGCCAGCACACGCGGGGGGAGCTCCTACAATGAGCAGTTCTTC. It specifies CASTRGGSSYNEQFF. Full variable domain (rest looked up from reference TRBV5-1 and TRBJ2-1): KAGVTQTPRYLIKTRGQQVTLSCSPISGHRSVSWYQQTPGQGLQFLFEYFSETQRNKGNFPGRFSGRQFSNSRSEMNVSTLELGDSALYLCASTRGGSSYNEQFFGPGTRLTVL.

The rearrangement uses TRBV7-8 and TRBJ1-1; D perhaps matches TRBD1 (6 bases). Trimming removed 5 bases from V and 8 bases from J, with 12 bases in between. Germline CDR1 SGHVS, CDR2 FQNEAQ. The CDR3 sequence is 12 residues long. The CDR3 protein is CASSPIDREAFF. Written as DNA, the CDR3 is TGTGCCAGCAGCCCGATCGACAGGGAAGCTTTCTTT.

This sequence joins TRBV19 and TRBJ2-2; TRBD1 matches at 9 bases. Looked up from germline, CDR1 is LNHDA and CDR2 is SQIVND (reference sequence). V was pared by 7 bases and J by 6 bases, with 9 bases of the junction left unmatched. The CDR3 spans 15 residues. CDR3 DNA: TGTGCCAGTATATCGGGACAGGGATTCGCCGGGGAGCTGTTTTTT. Translating gives CASISGQGFAGELFF.

This sequence joins TRBV30 and TRBJ1-5; D gene ambiguous. Germline loops: CDR1 GTSNPN, CDR2 SVGIG (reference sequence). This CDR3 has 17 residues. Trimming pared 3 bases from V and 2 bases from J, leaving 20 bases between. The CDR3 here is CAWSLQRSNRGNQPQHF. In DNA form, the CDR3 reads TGTGCCTGGAGCCTACAAAGGAGTAACCGCGGCAATCAGCCCCAGCATTTT.

V usage is TRBV7-2 and J usage is TRBJ2-1; no clear D. This CDR3 has 13 amino acids. With 3 bases removed from V and 6 bases from J, the gap between germline ends came to 9 bases. The germline CDR1 and CDR2 sequences are SGHTA and FQGNSA. The CDR3 sequence is CASSFAGPNEQFF. DNA of the CDR3: TGTGCCAGCAGCTTCGCTGGCCCCAATGAGCAGTTCTTC.